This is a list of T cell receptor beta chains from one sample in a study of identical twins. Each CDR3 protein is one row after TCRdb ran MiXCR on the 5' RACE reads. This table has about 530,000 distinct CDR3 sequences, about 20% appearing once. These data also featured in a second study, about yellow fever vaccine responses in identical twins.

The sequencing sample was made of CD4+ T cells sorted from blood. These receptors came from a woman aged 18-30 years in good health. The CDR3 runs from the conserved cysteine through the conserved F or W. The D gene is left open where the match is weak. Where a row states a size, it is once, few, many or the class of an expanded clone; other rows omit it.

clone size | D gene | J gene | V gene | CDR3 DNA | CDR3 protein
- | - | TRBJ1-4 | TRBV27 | TGTGCCAGCAGTTTATCCGCTCCTCCCACGCGACTGTTTTTT | CASSLSAPPTRLFF
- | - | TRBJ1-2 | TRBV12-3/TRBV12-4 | TGTGCCAGCAGACCCGGGACGGCGGGGGGCGGTGGCTACACCTTC | CASRPGTAGGGGYTF
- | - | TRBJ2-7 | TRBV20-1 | TGCAGTGCTAGAGATGAGGCAAGGGCGCAGTACTTC | CSARDEARAQYF
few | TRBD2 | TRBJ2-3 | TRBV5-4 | TGTGCCAGCAGCTTTGGTGGGAGGGGAAACACAGATACGCAGTATTTT | CASSFGGRGNTDTQYF
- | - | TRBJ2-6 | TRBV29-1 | TGCAGCGTCAGGGAGACTGGGGCCAACGTCCTGACTTTC | CSVRETGANVLTF
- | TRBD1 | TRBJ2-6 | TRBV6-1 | TGTGCCAGCAGTCCCAGGACAGGGGGCTCTGGGGCCAACGTCCTGACTTTC | CASSPRTGGSGANVLTF
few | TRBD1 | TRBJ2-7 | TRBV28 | TGTGCCAGCAGTACTATCGGACAGGCACCTTACGAGCAGTACTTC | CASSTIGQAPYEQYF
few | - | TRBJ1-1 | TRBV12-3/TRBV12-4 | TGTGCCAGCAGTTTAAGTGTCCAGAGGAACACTGAAGCTTTCTTT | CASSLSVQRNTEAFF
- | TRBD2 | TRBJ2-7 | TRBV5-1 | TGCGCCAGCAAGATGACTAGCACCTACGAGCAGTACTTC | CASKMTSTYEQYF
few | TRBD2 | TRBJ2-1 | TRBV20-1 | TGCAGTGCGCGAACCGGGACTAGCGGGAACAATGAGCAGTTCTTC | CSARTGTSGNNEQFF
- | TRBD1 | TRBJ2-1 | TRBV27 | TGTGCCAGCACCTCAGGGACAGGGGGCTCCAATGAGCAGTTCTTC | CASTSGTGGSNEQFF
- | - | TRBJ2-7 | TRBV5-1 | TGCGCCAGCAGCTTGGCCCAAGGCGAGCAGTACTTC | CASSLAQGEQYF
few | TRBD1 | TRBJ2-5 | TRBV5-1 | TGCGCCAGCAGCTTGGCCCGGACAGGGGGCTACGAGACCCAGTACTTC | CASSLARTGGYETQYF
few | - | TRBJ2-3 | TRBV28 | TGTGCCAGCAGTTTATTTGGGCTCGGCACAGATACGCAGTATTTT | CASSLFGLGTDTQYF
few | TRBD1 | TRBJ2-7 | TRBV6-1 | TGTGCCAGCAGCCGGACAGGGGTGATCTACGAGCAGTACTTC | CASSRTGVIYEQYF
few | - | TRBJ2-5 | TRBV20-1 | TGCAGTGCTAGCAGGGACTGGTACCAAGAGACCCAGTACTTC | CSASRDWYQETQYF
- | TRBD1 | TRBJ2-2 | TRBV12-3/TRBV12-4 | TGTGCCACCGCTAGGCAGGGGGCTATCACCGGGGAGCTGTTTTTT | CATARQGAITGELFF
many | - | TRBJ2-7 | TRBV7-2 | TGTGCCAGCAGCCTTCAAGGACTTCCCTCAGCCGAGCAGTACTTC | CASSLQGLPSAEQYF